A single sample is the source of the 18 T cell receptor beta chains below, sequenced in a study of post-analysis software for immune sequencing data. Study-wide results and limits: Compared with controls, patients had more of about 5 TRBV segments, including TRBV5-6, TRBV5-1 and TRBV20-1.

cDNA libraries of TCR beta carried unique molecular identifiers. TCRdb re-derived calls from the PCR reads in MiXCR, one entry per CDR3 protein. The sample contains approximately 570,000 distinct CDR3 sequences, around 40% of which appear only once. Their antigens are not known. Sequencing was done on a sample of blood. All receptors derive from a girl under 18 with multiple sclerosis.

This clonotype was seen once. The genes are TRBV20-1 and TRBJ2-7, with 15 bases matching TRBD2. The V gene's germline CDR1 is DFQATT and CDR2 SNEGSKA (reference sequence). Trimming at V came to 0 bases and at J to 5 bases, leaving 11 bases not matched to a gene. This CDR3 is 18 amino acids long. The CDR3 DNA reads TGCAGTGCTAGAGAGCCAACCGGGACTAGCGGGAGGACCGACGAGCAGTACTTC. As protein: CSAREPTGTSGRTDEQYF.

In this sample, this clonotype turned up a few times. The chain combines TRBV6-5 with TRBJ2-3; 9 positions agree with TRBD2. The J segment lost 4 bases and the V segment lost 4 bases, leaving 6 bases of the junction unmatched. Germline lookup yields CDR1 MNHEY and CDR2 SVGAGI. The CDR3 is made up of 15 amino acids. CDR3 protein: CASSSLAGIADTQYF. The CDR3 coding sequence is TGTGCCAGCAGTTCCCTAGCGGGGATCGCAGATACGCAGTATTTT.

The V gene is TRBV28, the J gene TRBJ1-2, with a weak D call TRBD1 (5 bases). Germline CDR1 is MDHEN and CDR2 is SYDVKM. V was trimmed by 6 bases and J by 8 bases, leaving 19 bases between them. The CDR3 sequence is 14 residues long. The DNA of the CDR3 is TGTGCCAGCAGGTTAGCCGACAGACCCTTGGGCTACACCTTC. This encodes CASRLADRPLGYTF.

This clonotype has just one count. This chain joins TRBV7-9 and TRBJ1-1; tentatively, D is TRBD1 (5 bases). The CDR3 extends over 16 amino acids. V was shortened by 1 base and J by 0 bases, with 12 bases between the two germline ends. From germline, CDR1 is SEHNR and CDR2 FQNEAQ (reference sequence). CDR3: CASSLEGSEMNTEAFF. The CDR3 bases are TGTGCCAGCAGCTTAGAGGGGTCAGAGATGAACACTGAAGCTTTCTTT.

The rearrangement links TRBV12-3 or TRBV12-4 to TRBJ1-4; D is unclear. Trimming shortened V by 6 bases and J by 13 bases, and 15 bases separated the two germline ends. The CDR3 has 12 residues. As DNA, the CDR3 is TGTGCCAGCAGCCGCAAGAACGGAATACTGTTTTTT. Protein product: CASSRKNGILFF.

This chain connects TRBV7-9 to TRBJ2-1; 11 nucleotides align to TRBD2. V shed 5 bases, J shed 7 bases, and the junction held 7 bases outside the gene matches. The CDR3 is made up of 15 amino acids. Looked up from germline, CDR1 is SEHNR and CDR2 is FQNEAQ (reference sequence). CDR3 sequence reads: CASSPFGTSGNEQFF. The DNA of the CDR3 is TGTGCCAGCAGCCCTTTCGGGACTAGCGGTAATGAGCAGTTCTTC.

The sample holds a few counts of this clonotype. The chain employs TRBV7-2 and TRBJ1-2; D is ambiguous. The CDR3 is 15 amino acids. Trimming shortened V by 1 base and J by 8 bases, and 17 bases separated the two germline ends. Germline V lookup: CDR1 SGHTA, CDR2 FQGNSA. The CDR3 loop is CASSLEATTSRGYTF. As DNA, the CDR3 is TGTGCCAGCAGCTTAGAGGCAACAACGTCCCGCGGCTACACCTTC.

This clonotype was detected a few times. J is TRBJ2-5 and V is TRBV5-1; 9 bases map to TRBD1. The V gene's germline CDR1 is SGHRS and CDR2 YFSETQ. V was clipped by 0 bases and J by 6 bases; unmatched bases: 3. This CDR3 spans 14 amino acids. As DNA, the CDR3 is TGCGCCAGCAGCTTGGCCGGGACAGGGAAGACCCAGTACTTC. Amino acids: CASSLAGTGKTQYF.

The chain carries TRBV5-5 and TRBJ2-7; no clear D. The CDR3 sequence is 14 residues long. Germline values: CDR1 SGHKS, CDR2 YYEKEE (reference sequence). The V end was cut by 2 bases, the J end by 2 bases, with 11 bases between. The CDR3 is CASSLAPVAYEQYF. The CDR3 DNA follows: TGTGCCAGCAGCTTAGCACCCGTCGCCTACGAGCAGTACTTC.

In its sample, this clonotype was seen a few times. The rearrangement joins TRBV29-1 to TRBJ2-7; D is ambiguous. V lost 3 bases, J lost 3 bases, and 6 bases lay in between. The CDR3 has 11 amino acids. CDR1 and CDR2 from the germline V gene are SQVTM and ANQGSEA. CDR3 sequence reads: CSVESHYEQYF. The CDR3 nucleotides read TGCAGCGTTGAGAGTCACTACGAGCAGTACTTC.

The genes are TRBV20-1 and TRBJ1-2, with 8 nucleotides matching TRBD1. Trimming cost V 2 bases and J 2 bases; bases outside gene matches: 7. The CDR3 length is 15 residues. Germline CDR1 is DFQATT and CDR2 is SNEGSKA (reference sequence). In DNA form, the CDR3 reads TGCAGTGCTAGATTTTCCCGGGACAGGAACTATGGCTACACCTTC. Its protein product is CSARFSRDRNYGYTF.

The J gene is TRBJ1-2, the V gene TRBV28, with unresolved D. Germline lookup yields CDR1 MDHEN and CDR2 SYDVKM. CDR3 length: 15 amino acids. Trimming removed 2 bases at V and 5 bases at J, with 15 bases between. CDR3 residues: CASSLLGDLKYGYTF. The CDR3, as DNA: TGTGCCAGCAGTTTACTCGGGGATCTCAAGTATGGCTACACCTTC.

This clonotype was observed a few times. The chain's CDR3 is CSARDSETAEAFF. The CDR3 bases are TGCAGTGCTAGAGATTCGGAGACAGCCGAAGCTTTCTTT. This sequence joins TRBV20-1 and TRBJ1-1; possibly TRBD1 for D (5 bases). The CDR3 spans 13 residues. Between the trimmed V and J ends, which lost 0 bases and 8 bases, there was a span of 13 bases. Germline V CDR1 and CDR2: DFQATT, SNEGSKA (reference sequence).

There are a few counts of this clonotype. It may be a read error: a sequence one base away is much more abundant. The chain employs TRBV29-1 and TRBJ2-5, with TRBD1 matching over 8 bases. The DNA end lines up better with TRBJ2-1; the J call may be wrong. The CDR3 length is 13 residues. Germline-derived CDR1 and CDR2 are SQVTM and ANQGSEA. The CDR3 region is CSSDRGIGETQFF. The CDR3 bases are TGCAGCTCAGACAGGGGTATCGGAGAGACCCAGTTCTTC.

The V and J genes are TRBV12-3 or TRBV12-4 and TRBJ2-1; the match to TRBD2 covers 13 bases. The CDR3 length is 16 residues. The J segment lost 7 bases and the V segment lost 5 bases, leaving 8 bases of the junction unmatched. CDR3 nucleotide sequence: TGTGCCAGCAGTAGCCCGGGACTAGCGGGAAGAAATGAGCAGTTCTTC. Translation gives CASSSPGLAGRNEQFF.

The V and J genes are TRBV29-1 and TRBJ2-7, with D perhaps matching TRBD2 (6 bases). CDR1 SQVTM and CDR2 ANQGSEA come from the germline V gene. The CDR3 length is 13 residues. Trimming shortened V by 1 base and J by 9 bases, and 16 bases separated the two germline ends. The DNA for the CDR3 is TGCAGCGTTGAAGTCTCCGGGGGTGGGGGGCAGTACTTC. It yields the protein CSVEVSGGGGQYF.

This clonotype was seen a few times. V gene TRBV20-1 combines with J gene TRBJ1-2, with D perhaps matching TRBD1 (6 bases). The CDR3 extends over 16 amino acids. Germline values: CDR1 DFQATT, CDR2 SNEGSKA (reference sequence). With 2 bases removed from V and 1 base from J, the gap between germline ends came to 17 bases. The CDR3 sequence: CSARPPDSSFNYGYTF. The CDR3 DNA follows: TGCAGTGCTAGACCCCCGGACAGTTCCTTTAACTATGGCTACACCTTC.

The chain uses TRBV7-9 and TRBJ2-3; no firm D call. The length of the CDR3 is 14 residues. The germline V gene has CDR1 SEHNR and CDR2 FQNEAQ (reference sequence). V was pared by 1 base and J by 4 bases, with 9 bases between. Here the CDR3 reads CASSLEKLADTQYF. In DNA, the CDR3 is TGTGCCAGCAGCTTAGAGAAGCTAGCAGATACGCAGTATTTT. Based on the CDR3 plus reference TRBV7-9 and TRBJ2-3, the full variable domain is DTGVSQNPRHKITKRGQNVTFRCDPISEHNRLYWYRQTLGQGPEFLTYFQNEAQLEKSRLLSDRFSAERPKGSFSTLEIQRTEQGDSAMYLCASSLEKLADTQYFGPGTRLTVL.